This entry lists 23 T cell receptor beta chains sequenced from one sample in a study of Ad26.COV2.S vaccination and SARS-CoV-2 variants. Assay used: immunoSEQ multiplex PCR; TCRdb lists only in-frame clones, some missing. The profile shows around 450,000 clones, about 90% of them singletons. Treatment: 19 received Ad26.COV2.S at low or high dose, single or two shots; roughly five received placebo; per-sample allocation not given. Repertoires come from day 63 after the first vaccine or placebo injection. The sequenced sample was peripheral blood, obtained in a trial of Ad26.COV2.S vaccine versus placebo. Source of these receptors: a person aged 18-65 years who received the Ad26.COV2.S COVID-19 vaccine or a placebo.

The rearrangement uses TRBV19 and TRBJ2-5; 8 bases are shared with TRBD2. Losses at the gene ends were 5 bases for V and 3 bases for J; bases not matched to a gene: 11. The CDR3 covers 16 residues. Germline V gives CDR1 LNHDA, CDR2 SQIVND (reference sequence). CDR3 in DNA: TGTGCCAGTAGTTCCACGGGACTAGTGGGGAAAGAGACCCAGTACTTC. Protein product: CASSSTGLVGKETQYF.

The chain has TRBV7-2 and TRBJ2-7; D call uncertain. Germline assignment: CDR1 SGHTA and CDR2 FQGNSA. This CDR3 region has 10 residues. Trimming took off 6 bases at V and 7 bases at J, with 7 bases between the two ends. The CDR3 DNA follows: TGTGCCAGCAGAGTGGGGGAGCAGTACTTC. This codes for CASRVGEQYF.

The V and J genes are TRBV4-1 and TRBJ2-1, with TRBD2 identical over 11 bases. The CDR3 length is 15 residues. The trim removed 4 bases at V and 4 bases at J, leaving 3 bases unmatched. Germline CDR1 and CDR2: MGHRA and YSYEKL. The CDR3 nucleotides read TGCGCCAGCAGCCTCACTAGCGGGAGTTACAATGAGCAGTTCTTC. Translating gives CASSLTSGSYNEQFF.

The chain recombines TRBV7-8 with TRBJ2-7; the match to TRBD2 covers 13 bases. The germline V gene has CDR1 SGHVS and CDR2 FQNEAQ. This CDR3 contains 20 residues. V trimming: 2 bases; J trimming: 2 bases; junction bases outside the gene matches: 15. DNA for the CDR3: TGTGCCAGCAGCTTAACGGACGGACTAGCGGGAGATAGAACCGCCTACGAGCAGTACTTC. Protein sequence: CASSLTDGLAGDRTAYEQYF.

The gene calls are TRBV19 and TRBJ1-5; 9 nucleotides align to TRBD1. CDR1 is LNHDA and CDR2 is SQIVND in the germline V gene (reference sequence). This CDR3 contains 17 residues. The trim removed 5 bases at V and 5 bases at J, leaving 13 bases unmatched. CDR3 region: CASSSYRGRGPDQPQHF. CDR3 bases: TGTGCCAGTAGTTCCTACAGGGGGCGAGGGCCGGATCAGCCCCAGCATTTT.

As concerns this clone: An end of the junction does not agree with germline; a read error may underlie this. The chain combines TRBV5-1 with TRBJ2-1; 11 bases map to TRBD2. In germline, CDR1 is SGHRS, CDR2 YFSETQ. The CDR3 loop spans 15 amino acids. CDR3 amino acids: CASSSTSGRYTEQFF. CDR3 coding DNA: TGCGCCAGCAGCTCAACTAGCGGGAGATACACTGAGCAGTTCTTC.

V and J are TRBV28 and TRBJ2-3, with 12 bases lining up with TRBD2. V was clipped by 5 bases and J by 7 bases; unmatched bases: 4. Germline V lookup: CDR1 MDHEN, CDR2 SYDVKM. This CDR3 has 14 residues. The CDR3 region is CASSRTSGDYTQYF. CDR3 coding DNA: TGTGCCAGCAGTCGGACTAGCGGGGACTATACGCAGTATTTT.

The count of this clone is one. The chain recombines TRBV7-2 with TRBJ2-3, with TRBD2 as a possible D gene (7 bases). V shed 6 bases and J shed 2 bases, with 21 bases lying between them. The CDR3 loop spans 17 amino acids. CDR1 is SGHTA and CDR2 is FQGNSA in the germline V gene. In DNA, the CDR3 is TGTGCCAGCAGTCCTAGGGGGGGCTCCGGCGCCACAGATACGCAGTATTTT. Translating gives CASSPRGGSGATDTQYF.

Regarding this clone: A much more abundant neighbour one base away suggests this may be a read error. The chain combines TRBV9 with TRBJ2-2; the match to TRBD2 covers 9 bases. Germline trimming cut 5 bases from V and 3 bases from J; bases unmatched to any gene: 2. The CDR3 has 14 amino acids. The germline V gene has CDR1 SGDLS and CDR2 YYNGEE. CDR3 amino acids: CASSRTSDTGELFF. The DNA for the CDR3 is TGTGCCAGCAGTCGGACTAGCGACACCGGGGAGCTGTTTTTT.

This sequence joins TRBV19 and TRBJ2-7, with TRBD1 matching over 9 bases. The germline V gene encodes CDR1 LNHDA and CDR2 SQIVND (reference sequence). This CDR3 comprises 13 residues. Trimming at V came to 6 bases and at J to 5 bases, leaving 5 bases not matched to a gene. The CDR3 loop reads CASRGTGSDEQYF. The CDR3 region has the DNA TGTGCCAGTAGGGGGACAGGGTCCGACGAGCAGTACTTC.

The rearrangement uses TRBV5-4 and TRBJ2-5; D possibly corresponds to TRBD1 (7 bases). The CDR3 totals 17 residues. CDR1 is SGHNT, CDR2 YYREEE, per germline (reference sequence). The ends were cut back, 1 base at V and 0 bases at J, with 16 bases in the middle. CDR3 protein: CASSLSGGIPHQETQYF. Written as DNA, the CDR3 is TGTGCCAGCAGCTTGTCAGGGGGGATACCCCACCAAGAGACCCAGTACTTC.

J is TRBJ2-3 and V is TRBV10-3, with TRBD1 matching 8 bases. J gave up 3 bases and V 3 bases, and 11 bases lay outside the gene matches. Looked up from germline, CDR1 is ENHRY and CDR2 is SYGVKD. CDR3 size: 17 residues. In DNA, the CDR3 is TGTGCCATCAGTGAAACGGGGACAGGCCATAAAACAGATACGCAGTATTTT. This codes for CAISETGTGHKTDTQYF.

The V and J genes are TRBV2 and TRBJ1-2; D perhaps matches TRBD1 (6 bases). This CDR3 contains 15 residues. Trimming stripped 3 bases from V and 5 bases from J, with 16 bases between. Germline CDR1 is SNHLY and CDR2 is FYNNEI. CDR3 residues: CASSDGSGGPYGYTF. The CDR3 region has the DNA TGTGCCAGCAGTGATGGGTCGGGGGGGCCGTATGGCTACACCTTC. The variable domain in full, completed from reference TRBV2 and TRBJ1-2, reads EPEVTQTPSHQVTQMGQEVILRCVPISNHLYFYWYRQILGQKVEFLVSFYNNEISEKSEIFDDQFSVERPDGSNFTLKIRSTKLEDSAMYFCASSDGSGGPYGYTFGSGTRLTVV.

The V and J genes are TRBV6-6 and TRBJ2-1, with D maybe TRBD1 (5 bases). Trimming cost V 6 bases and J 9 bases, with 12 bases left between them. There are 12 residues in the CDR3. Germline CDR1 reads MNHNY; CDR2 reads SVGAGI (reference sequence). CDR3 region: CASSLPGFEQFF. CDR3 sequence (DNA): TGTGCCAGCAGCCTTCCAGGGTTTGAGCAGTTCTTC.

The chain uses TRBV6-2 or TRBV6-3 and TRBJ1-6; D is uncertain. This CDR3 spans 11 amino acids. The germline V gene encodes CDR1 MNHEY and CDR2 SVGEGT. The ends were cut back, 2 bases at V and 14 bases at J, with 7 bases in the middle. The CDR3 region has the DNA TGTGCCAGCAGTTACGGGTTGTCCCTCCACTTT. It encodes CASSYGLSLHF.

This clone was seen a single time. V usage is TRBV24-1 and J usage is TRBJ1-1, with D possibly being TRBD1 (5 bases). This CDR3 region has 13 residues. Looked up from germline, CDR1 is KGHDR and CDR2 is SFDVKD. Trimming cost V 11 bases and J 1 base, with 13 bases left between them. CDR3 loop: CAIQGAENTEAFF. CDR3 in DNA: TGTGCCATCCAAGGGGCTGAGAACACTGAAGCTTTCTTT.

The chain has TRBV7-2 and TRBJ1-1; the D is unclear. Germline assignment: CDR1 SGHTA and CDR2 FQGNSA. The CDR3 runs to 11 residues. The V end was cut by 5 bases, the J end by 10 bases, with 11 bases between. CDR3 coding DNA: TGTGCCAGCAGCAACGGTCCCATAGCTTTCTTT. Translating gives CASSNGPIAFF.

The chain uses TRBV28 and TRBJ2-5; TRBD2 aligns across 7 bases. The CDR3 has 16 residues. The J segment lost 1 base and the V segment lost 2 bases, leaving 7 bases of the junction unmatched. Per the germline V gene, CDR1 is MDHEN and CDR2 is SYDVKM. CDR3 sequence reads: CASSLMREGFQETQYF. Written as DNA, the CDR3 is TGTGCCAGCAGTTTAATGAGGGAGGGGTTCCAAGAGACCCAGTACTTC.

The rearrangement joins TRBV14 to TRBJ1-4, with D uncertain. The V end was cut by 1 base, the J end by 4 bases, with 7 bases between. CDR1 and CDR2 (germline): SGHDN, FVKESK. This CDR3 has 14 amino acids. In DNA, the CDR3 is TGTGCCAGCAGCCAAGTACGGAGTAATGAAAAACTGTTTTTT. Amino acids: CASSQVRSNEKLFF.

The rearrangement joins TRBV27 to TRBJ2-1, with D unclear. This CDR3 region has 15 residues. Germline CDR1 reads MNHEY; CDR2 reads SMNVEV (reference sequence). The ends were cut back, 3 bases at V and 6 bases at J, with 15 bases in the middle. The CDR3 DNA reads as TGTGCCAGCAGTTTGTTTGGGCCGTTAGGCAATGAGCAGTTCTTC. Translation gives CASSLFGPLGNEQFF.

The chain has TRBV15 and TRBJ2-7; no firm D call. This CDR3 has 14 amino acids. V was shortened by 0 bases and J by 12 bases, with 18 bases between the two germline ends. Germline CDR1 LNHNV, CDR2 YYDKDF (reference sequence). CDR3 in DNA: TGTGCCACCAGCAGAGATTCCCGACGGTCAGAGGTGTACTTC. Encoded protein: CATSRDSRRSEVYF.

This clone turned up a few times. This chain connects TRBV28 to TRBJ2-3; D not certain. V gave up 7 bases and J gave up 2 bases, with 16 bases separating them. The V gene's germline CDR1 is MDHEN and CDR2 SYDVKM. The CDR3 totals 15 residues. This chain's CDR3 is CASTTDNLNTDTQYF. The CDR3 nucleotides read TGTGCCAGCACTACCGATAACCTTAACACAGATACGCAGTATTTT.

The gene calls are TRBV9 and TRBJ2-1; the D gene could be TRBD1 or TRBD2 (5 bases each). V was pared by 3 bases and J by 12 bases, with 13 bases between. Germline CDR1 reads SGDLS; CDR2 reads YYNGEE. This CDR3 region has 12 residues. In DNA, the CDR3 is TGTGCCAGCAGCGCTAGAGGGACGACGCAGTTCTTC. Protein product: CASSARGTTQFF.